The 28 T cell receptor beta chains presented below share a single source sample, sequenced in a study of CD8 T cells in Susac syndrome. RNA amounts of about 0.45 to 1 ug underwent reverse transcription with random hexamers. Using its own MiXCR run on the immunoSEQ multiplex PCR reads, TCRdb lists one record per CDR3 protein. There are hundreds of thousands of distinct CDR3 sequences in the sample; just over 90% occur only once, and 0.065% to 0.08% lies in the top ten. The source material was CD4+ T cells from PBMCs. The receptors derive from a human donor with multiple sclerosis.

The V and J genes are TRBV5-4 and TRBJ2-5; no clear D. This CDR3 region has 13 residues. Trimming pared 4 bases from V and 2 bases from J, leaving 9 bases between. Germline V gene lookup returns CDR1 SGHNT and CDR2 YYREEE (reference sequence). The CDR3 nucleotides are TGTGCCAGCAGCATGGCCGGGCAAGAGACCCAGTACTTC. This encodes CASSMAGQETQYF.

The J gene is TRBJ1-5, the V gene TRBV19; tentatively, D is TRBD1 (6 bases). The CDR3 extends over 15 amino acids. CDR1 is LNHDA, CDR2 SQIVND, per germline (reference sequence). Trimming removed 6 bases at V and 0 bases at J, with 12 bases between. DNA for the CDR3: TGTGCCAGTAGACGGACAGTAGATAGCAATCAGCCCCAGCATTTT. It translates to CASRRTVDSNQPQHF.

V gene TRBV4-1 combines with J gene TRBJ2-4; D call uncertain. V was clipped by 0 bases and J by 0 bases, with 12 bases between them. This CDR3 region has 17 residues. Per germline, CDR1 MGHRA and CDR2 YSYEKL. The CDR3 reads CASSQDDGWLAKNIQYF. As DNA, the CDR3 is TGCGCCAGCAGCCAAGATGATGGGTGGCTAGCCAAAAACATTCAGTACTTC.

The CDR3 reads CASSPGFNTEAFF. Written as DNA, the CDR3 is TGTGCCAGCAGCCCAGGGTTCAACACTGAAGCTTTCTTT. V is TRBV7-8 and J is TRBJ1-1, with TRBD1 as a possible D gene (5 bases). The V and J ends lost 5 bases and 2 bases respectively, with 9 bases between them. Germline V gives CDR1 SGHVS, CDR2 FQNEAQ. This CDR3 is built from 13 residues.

This chain links TRBV11-1 with TRBJ2-7, with TRBD2 matching over 13 bases. CDR1 and CDR2 (germline): SGHAT, FQDESV (reference sequence). Unmatched junction bases numbered 20, after V lost 3 bases and J lost 0 bases. The CDR3 is 22 amino acids. DNA of the CDR3: TGTGCCAGCAGCTTCAACATGCCAGCTCGACTAGCGGGGGGCCTTAGCTCCTACGAGCAGTACGTC. Protein sequence: CASSFNMPARLAGGLSSYEQYV.

V is TRBV28 and J is TRBJ2-7; D not resolved. The germline V gene has CDR1 MDHEN and CDR2 SYDVKM. V was pared by 8 bases and J by 2 bases, with 10 bases between. This CDR3 is 12 amino acids long. CDR3 region: CASSGYPYEQYF. CDR3 DNA sequence: TGTGCCAGCTCAGGTTACCCCTACGAGCAGTACTTC. The full variable domain, its missing parts supplied by reference TRBV28 and TRBJ2-7, is DVKVTQSSRYLVKRTGEKVFLECVQDMDHENMFWYRQDPGLGLRLIYFSYDVKMKEKGDIPEGYSVSREKKERFSLILESASTNQTSMYLCASSGYPYEQYFGPGTRLTVT.

The chain employs TRBV20-1 and TRBJ2-5; D possibly uses TRBD1 or TRBD2 (6 bases each). The V end was cut by 8 bases, the J end by 4 bases, with 17 bases between. The germline V gene has CDR1 DFQATT and CDR2 SNEGSKA (reference sequence). This CDR3 region has 13 residues. The CDR3 sequence: CSTWGRGGETQYF. CDR3 coding DNA: TGCAGTACTTGGGGGCGGGGCGGAGAGACCCAGTACTTC.

CDR3: CASSYVGNTIYF. CDR3 bases: TGTGCCAGCAGTTATGTAGGAAACACCATATATTTT. The rearrangement links TRBV12-3 or TRBV12-4 to TRBJ1-3; no clear D gene. The CDR3 runs to 12 residues. Trimming cost V 4 bases and J 4 bases, with 5 bases left between them.

The chain has TRBV3-1 and TRBJ2-2; D not certain. This CDR3 region has 13 residues. The germline V and J ends were trimmed by 3 bases and 6 bases, with 8 bases remaining between them. CDR1 is LGHDT, CDR2 YNNKEL, per germline (reference sequence). CDR3 coding DNA: TGTGCCAGCAGCCAGGGGAAGCCCGGGGAGCTGTTTTTT. Amino acid sequence: CASSQGKPGELFF.

As to this clonotype: This CDR3 is missing its conserved last phenylalanine or tryptophan, likely due to a read error. The chain employs TRBV7-2 and TRBJ2-3, with 7 bases matching TRBD1. In germline, CDR1 is SGHTA, CDR2 FQGNSA. The CDR3 runs 15 residues. The ends lost 5 bases at V and 0 bases at J; junction bases unmatched: 5. CDR3 nucleotide sequence: TGTGCCAGCAGCCGGGACAGTTCTAGCACAGATACGCAGTATCTT. Protein: CASSRDSSSTDTQYL.

The rearrangement uses TRBV18 and TRBJ1-2; maybe TRBD1 (5 bases). Trimming took 0 bases from V and 4 from J, leaving 9 bases between them. The CDR3 length is 14 residues. In germline, CDR1 is KGHSH, CDR2 LQKENI. The CDR3 nucleotides are TGTGCCAGCTCACCACCGGCAGGGATCTATGGCTACACCTTC. Its translation: CASSPPAGIYGYTF. Full variable domain (outside the CDR3, taken from reference TRBV18 and TRBJ1-2): NAGVMQNPRHLVRRRGQEARLRCSPMKGHSHVYWYRQLPEEGLKFMVYLQKENIIDESGMPKERFSAEFPKEGPSILRIQQVVRGDSAAYFCASSPPAGIYGYTFGSGTRLTVV.

The rearrangement uses TRBV29-1 and TRBJ1-1; D possibly corresponds to TRBD1 (5 bases). The CDR3 runs to 14 residues. Trimming stripped 5 bases from V and 1 base from J, with 14 bases between. Germline V gene sequence: CDR1 SQVTM, CDR2 ANQGSEA. The CDR3 nucleotides are TGCAGCGTTAGGCAGGGCGGGAGGAACACTGAAGCTTTCTTT. Translated: CSVRQGGRNTEAFF.

This sequence joins TRBV5-4 and TRBJ1-4; D possibly corresponds to TRBD1 (5 bases). Germline CDR1 SGHNT, CDR2 YYREEE (reference sequence). This CDR3 is 14 amino acids long. Trimming left V 4 bases short and J 6 bases short, with 13 bases between. The CDR3 reads CASSPQGGDEKLFF. CDR3 DNA: TGTGCCAGCAGCCCCCAGGGTGGGGATGAAAAACTGTTTTTT.

This chain joins TRBV12-3 or TRBV12-4 and TRBJ1-1; D gene unclear. The length of the CDR3 is 15 residues. Trimming stripped 3 bases from V and 2 bases from J, with 13 bases between. Here the CDR3 reads CASSFEGWTNTEAFF. DNA for the CDR3: TGTGCCAGCAGTTTTGAGGGCTGGACCAACACTGAAGCTTTCTTT.

V is TRBV6-1 and J is TRBJ2-2; D possibly corresponds to TRBD1 (6 bases). With 10 bases removed from V and 0 bases from J, the gap between germline ends came to 18 bases. CDR1 and CDR2 from the germline V gene are MNHNS and SASEGT. This CDR3 spans 16 amino acids. The DNA for the CDR3 is TGTGCCACGCGTACCTCCGGGACACCGAACACCGGGGAGCTGTTTTTT. It codes for CATRTSGTPNTGELFF.

J is TRBJ1-3 and V is TRBV3-1; D remains unclear. V lost 0 bases and J 1 base, leaving 7 bases between the germline ends. The CDR3 consists of 15 residues. The germline V gene has CDR1 LGHDT and CDR2 YNNKEL (reference sequence). Here the CDR3 reads CASSQDTGSGNTIYF. As DNA, the CDR3 is TGTGCCAGCAGCCAAGATACGGGGTCTGGAAACACCATATATTTT.

In its sample, this clonotype was seen once. The chain joins TRBV19 to TRBJ1-5; D gene uncertain. Per the germline V gene, CDR1 is LNHDA and CDR2 is SQIVND (reference sequence). Deletions cut 7 bases from V and 4 bases from J, with 17 bases between. The CDR3 spans 15 residues. CDR3 nucleotide sequence: TGTGCCAGTACGGGCCGCGATGGGCTGAATCAGCCCCAGCATTTT. Translating gives CASTGRDGLNQPQHF.

The J gene is TRBJ2-3, the V gene TRBV4-1; 9 bases map to TRBD2. This CDR3 comprises 18 residues. CDR1 is MGHRA and CDR2 is YSYEKL in the germline V gene. Trimming cost V 1 base and J 5 bases; bases outside gene matches: 13. CDR3 region: CASSQGGARGRARDTQYF. The DNA for the CDR3 is TGCGCCAGCAGCCAAGGGGGGGCGCGCGGGAGGGCCAGAGATACGCAGTATTTT.

J is TRBJ1-3 and V is TRBV12-3 or TRBV12-4; D ambiguous. This CDR3 is built from 16 residues. Trimming took off 6 bases at V and 0 bases at J, with 15 bases between the two ends. CDR3 sequence (DNA): TGTGCCAGCAGCCCTAGGACGACGAGCTCTGGAAACACCATATATTTT. Translation gives CASSPRTTSSGNTIYF.

This chain links TRBV1 with TRBJ2-4. TRBV1 is classified as a pseudogene. The CDR3 extends over 13 amino acids. The CDR3 DNA sequence: TGCACCAGCAGGGAACTAGGCAAAAACATTCAGTACTTC. This translates into CTSRELGKNIQYF.

The chain employs TRBV28 and TRBJ2-1; 11 bases map to TRBD2. This CDR3 has 16 amino acids. Germline-derived CDR1 and CDR2 are MDHEN and SYDVKM. V was clipped by 6 bases and J by 5 bases; unmatched bases: 9. The CDR3 bases are TGTGCCAGCAGATCCGGGACTAGCGGTTCCCACAATGAGCAGTTCTTC. This gives the protein CASRSGTSGSHNEQFF.

This chain links TRBV12-3 or TRBV12-4 with TRBJ2-6, with D hard to call. The V end was cut by 5 bases, the J end by 3 bases, with 5 bases between. CDR3 size: 13 residues. This CDR3 reads CASSPLGANVLTF. The CDR3 DNA follows: TGTGCCAGCAGTCCACTTGGGGCCAACGTCCTGACTTTC.

CDR3 amino acids: CASSDRGDYGYTF. CDR3 bases: TGTGCCAGCAGCGACAGAGGGGACTATGGCTACACCTTC. The rearrangement links TRBV3-1 to TRBJ1-2; TRBD1 is a possible D gene (5 bases). The CDR3 is 13 residues long. Trimming removed 5 bases at V and 3 bases at J, with 10 bases between. In germline, CDR1 is LGHDT, CDR2 YNNKEL (reference sequence).

This chain connects TRBV3-1 to TRBJ2-7; 14 bases align to TRBD2. CDR3 size: 16 residues. CDR1 and CDR2 (germline): LGHDT, YNNKEL (reference sequence). Trimming removed 5 bases from V and 6 bases from J; junction bases left unmatched: 9. The DNA for the CDR3 is TGTGCCAGCAGCTCTCACGGGACTAGCGGGAGTGGCGAGCAGTACGTC. Its protein product is CASSSHGTSGSGEQYV.

The gene calls are TRBV29-1 and TRBJ1-3, with 11 bases aligning to TRBD1. Unmatched junction bases numbered 9, after V lost 4 bases and J lost 4 bases. The germline V gene encodes CDR1 SQVTM and CDR2 ANQGSEA. The CDR3 runs to 16 residues. The DNA of the CDR3 is TGCAGCGTTGTAGCCGGGACAGGGGGTTCCGGAAACACCATATATTTT. Translated, it gives CSVVAGTGGSGNTIYF.

The genes are TRBV20-1 and TRBJ2-5; TRBD1 aligns across 7 bases. This CDR3 has 13 residues. J lost 4 bases, V lost 1 base, and 3 bases had no gene match. The germline CDR1 and CDR2 sequences are DFQATT and SNEGSKA (reference sequence). Here the CDR3 reads CSARVTGRETQYF. The CDR3 nucleotides read TGCAGTGCTAGAGTGACAGGGCGAGAGACCCAGTACTTC.

The chain employs TRBV7-2 and TRBJ2-2, with TRBD1 matching over 8 bases. CDR1 is SGHTA, CDR2 FQGNSA, per germline. The V gene end was trimmed by 1 base and the J gene end by 7 bases; junction bases not matched to a gene: 2. The length of the CDR3 is 14 residues. This chain's CDR3 is CASSLGTGYGELFF. CDR3 DNA: TGTGCCAGCAGCTTAGGGACAGGGTACGGGGAGCTGTTTTTT.

This chain links TRBV29-1 with TRBJ1-1; D remains unclear. This CDR3 comprises 11 residues. Trimming took 4 bases from V and 5 from J, leaving 8 bases between them. Germline loops: CDR1 SQVTM, CDR2 ANQGSEA. This CDR3 is CSVALVTEAFF. CDR3 DNA sequence: TGCAGCGTTGCCTTGGTAACTGAAGCTTTCTTT.